What follows is one T cell receptor beta chain and its context. Antigen: not known. The source of the sample is a study of cytomegalovirus exposure and HLA in healthy donors. The wider study: Ancestry clustering placed around four fifths of 350 to 500 genotyped donors in the Caucasian-associated cluster. Study results and caveats: The study flagged some 170 TCR beta chains as cytomegalovirus-associated. An Asian-associated ancestry cluster reportedly showed fewer N-insertions than the roughly 670-donor mean in a later analysis.

CDR3 length: 14 amino acids. From germline, CDR1 is MNHNS and CDR2 SASEGT. V lost 5 bases to trimming and J lost 8 bases; unmatched junction nucleotides: 8. PCR was performed using 60 Vbeta and 13 Jbeta primers. Repertoires were generated with immunoSEQ multiplex PCR, while TCRdb's copy carries only in-frame clones and drops some. The table includes 70,000 to 95,000 clones, 75% to 85% detected once. Whereas donors were nominally healthy upon sampling, unrecorded immune exposures were probable. This receptor was identified in a man between 18 and 35 years old in good health and CMV-seronegative. The sequenced sample consisted of PBMCs. This chain uses TRBV6-1 with TRBJ1-4; 7 bases map to TRBD1. The CDR3 loop is CASSLDRREEKLFF. The CDR3 DNA sequence: TGTGCCAGCAGTTTGGACAGGCGGGAAGAAAAACTGTTTTTT.